This TCR beta chain was recorded in a study of T cell responses to AZD1222 COVID-19 vaccine. Study observations and caveats: Researchers took repertoire samples only after the peak T cell response had come. Unmutated variant regions are reportedly targeted by nearly half of spike-specific TCRs.

On this clone: Its specificity is unknown.

The CDR3 is 14 amino acids. CDR1 is LNHDA, CDR2 SQIVND, per germline (reference sequence). Trimming removed 1 base at V and 3 bases at J, with 10 bases between. Produced via immunoSEQ multiplex PCR; TCRdb's table is partial and in-frame only. The data contain approximately 180,000 clones, 70% to 90% of them singletons. This TCR derives from an adult who received the AZD1222 COVID-19 vaccine. The rearrangement uses TRBV19 and TRBJ2-7; perhaps TRBD2 as D (5 bases). Here the sequenced sample was peripheral blood, taken 28 days after the second AZD1222 dose. The CDR3 loop is CASSIGTGFYEQYF. CDR3 nucleotides: TGTGCCAGTAGTATAGGTACGGGATTCTACGAGCAGTACTTC.